This is a list of T cell receptor beta chains from one sample in a study of T cells in Graves' hyperthyroidism and ophthalmopathy. TCRdb passed the multiplex PCR reads through MiXCR, listing each CDR3 protein once. The sample includes about 560,000 distinct CDR3 sequences, approximately 14% of them seen just once. The sample was blood. Source of these receptors: a woman in her twenties or thirties with Graves' hyperthyroidism. The CDR3 runs from the conserved cysteine through the conserved F or W. The D gene is left open where the match is weak. Clone size, where shown, is once, few, many, or a class for clones that have expanded.

v_call,clone_size,j_call,d_call,cdr3_nt,cdr3_aa
TRBV4-3,many,TRBJ1-4,NA,TGCGCCAGCAGCCAAGAATCTACACACTATGAAAAACTGTTTTTT,CASSQESTHYEKLFF
TRBV28,many,TRBJ2-7,NA,TGTGCCAGCAGTTATGAGAAGCTCGGGGAGCAGTACTTC,CASSYEKLGEQYF
TRBV7-9,many,TRBJ2-1,NA,TGTGCCAGCAGCTCCTTTCGCGGGCTAGTAGTGCTAAATGAGCAGTTCTTC,CASSSFRGLVVLNEQFF
TRBV12-5,NA,TRBJ2-5,TRBD2,TGTGCTAGTGGTTTGGTACTGGGACTAGCGGGAGGGCCCCCAGAGACCCAGTACTTC,CASGLVLGLAGGPPETQYF
TRBV18,NA,TRBJ1-1,NA,TGTGCCAGCAGGGAAGTAGCCATGAACACTGAAGCTTTCTTT,CASREVAMNTEAFF
TRBV27,many,TRBJ1-1,NA,TGTGCCAGCAGTTTGGCGGACGGAACTGGGGCTTTCTTT,CASSLADGTGAFF
TRBV27,many,TRBJ2-4,NA,TGTGCCAGCAGTTTATCGGGGGTAGCCAAAAACATTCAGTACTTC,CASSLSGVAKNIQYF
TRBV18,many,TRBJ2-1,TRBD2,TGTGCCAGCTCACCACTAGCGGGAGGCTCTGGTGAGCAGTTCTTC,CASSPLAGGSGEQFF
TRBV7-3,NA,TRBJ1-1,NA,TGTGCCAGCAGCTCTCCGGGAGGGATTGTGGGGACAAGGACTGAAGCTTTCTTT,CASSSPGGIVGTRTEAFF
TRBV6-6,few,TRBJ1-1,NA,TGTGCCAGCAGTTACTCGACAGGTGCAGAGACTGAAGCTTTCTTT,CASSYSTGAETEAFF
TRBV24-1,many,TRBJ2-1,TRBD2,TGTGCCACCAGTGATTCCGGGACTAGCGGGGGGAATGAGCAGTTCTTC,CATSDSGTSGGNEQFF
TRBV10-3,many,TRBJ2-1,NA,TGTGCCAGCAGGGAGGTTAGCTCCTACAATGAGCAGTTCTTC,CASREVSSYNEQFF
TRBV20-1,few,TRBJ1-6,TRBD1,TGCAGTGCTAGAGGCGTAGGACAGGGGATGGATTCACCCCTCCACTTT,CSARGVGQGMDSPLHF
TRBV19,few,TRBJ2-1,TRBD2,TGTGCCAGTAGTACAGACTCCGGGACTAGCGGGACGGAGCAGTTCTTC,CASSTDSGTSGTEQFF
TRBV6-2/TRBV6-3,few,TRBJ1-5,NA,TGTGCCAGCAGTCTACCAGGGCGCAATCAGCCCCAGCATTTT,CASSLPGRNQPQHF
TRBV12-3/TRBV12-4,many,TRBJ2-3,TRBD2,TGTGCCAGCAAGGATCGGGAGGTCAGCACAGATACGCAGTATTTT,CASKDREVSTDTQYF
TRBV6-1,many,TRBJ2-3,TRBD1,TGTGCCAGCAGTGGGGAGACAGGGGTCGCAGATACGCAGTATTTT,CASSGETGVADTQYF
TRBV6-1,many,TRBJ2-1,NA,TGTGCCAGCAGTGAATACCAGGGGTCCTACAATGAGCAGTTCTTC,CASSEYQGSYNEQFF
TRBV12-3/TRBV12-4,many,TRBJ2-6,TRBD1,TGTGCCAGCAGTCGGACAGGGACCGGGGCCAACGTCCTGACTTTC,CASSRTGTGANVLTF
TRBV5-6,many,TRBJ2-3,NA,TGTGCCAGCAGCTTGCAAACAGACATCACAGATACGCAGTATTTT,CASSLQTDITDTQYF
TRBV5-5,many,TRBJ2-1,NA,TGTGCCAGCAGCCTGGACCGGCGGAGCTATGAGCAGTTCTTC,CASSLDRRSYEQFF
TRBV7-2,few,TRBJ2-1,NA,NA,CASSFYVCSASSSWANEQFF